These 14 T cell receptor beta chains share one sample of origin, sequenced in a study of memory CD4+ T cells and cytomegalovirus serostatus. Single viable CD3+CD4+CD8-CD45RO+ cells were sorted as the memory CD4+ T cells. This table comes from immunoSEQ multiplex PCR, and its TCRdb copy is limited to in-frame clones, with some not included. The table lists about 42,000 clones, roughly three quarters of them singletons, with approximately 0.96% in the top ten. Sequenced material: memory CD4+ T cells from blood. Receptors were obtained from an adult in good health and CMV-seronegative.

The genes are TRBV6-5 and TRBJ2-2, with D possibly matching TRBD2 (5 bases). The germline V and J ends were trimmed by 5 bases and 5 bases, with 12 bases remaining between them. CDR1 is MNHEY, CDR2 SVGAGI, per germline. CDR3 length: 14 amino acids. CDR3 nucleotides: TGTGCCAGCAGTCCCGGAGGCGGGACCGGGGAGCTGTTTTTT. This gives the protein CASSPGGGTGELFF.

The chain couples TRBV30 to TRBJ1-4; D unresolved. The CDR3 is made up of 14 amino acids. Germline CDR1 is GTSNPN and CDR2 is SVGIG (reference sequence). Trimming left V 1 base short and J 5 bases short, with 11 bases between. CDR3 residues: CAWSGPMSNEKLFF. The CDR3 coding sequence is TGTGCCTGGAGTGGGCCGATGAGCAATGAAAAACTGTTTTTT.

This clone was counted once. The chain combines TRBV7-2 with TRBJ1-6; a possible D gene is TRBD1 (5 bases). V lost 1 base, J lost 10 bases, and 20 bases lay in between. Germline V gene sequence: CDR1 SGHTA, CDR2 FQGNSA. This CDR3 contains 17 residues. The CDR3 loop reads CASSLGGAAAARSPLHF. The CDR3 DNA follows: TGTGCCAGCAGCTTAGGAGGGGCGGCAGCAGCAAGGTCACCCCTCCACTTT.

The rearrangement joins TRBV7-2 to TRBJ1-2; possible D gene TRBD1, 5 bases. Trimming took off 5 bases at V and 4 bases at J, with 11 bases between the two ends. The CDR3 length is 13 residues. Germline V gives CDR1 SGHTA, CDR2 FQGNSA. The CDR3 DNA sequence: TGTGCCAGCAGCCCGGGGGTGCGCTATGGCTACACCTTC. It codes for CASSPGVRYGYTF.

The chain employs TRBV4-3 and TRBJ2-1; maybe TRBD1 (5 bases). V lost 3 bases and J 5 bases, leaving 8 bases between the germline ends. This CDR3 has 13 residues. Germline values: CDR1 LGHNA, CDR2 YSLEER. CDR3: CASSQPGNNEQFF. Written as DNA, the CDR3 is TGCGCCAGCAGCCAGCCAGGGAACAATGAGCAGTTCTTC.

This clone was recorded a few times. V gene TRBV28 combines with J gene TRBJ1-2, with 10 bases matching TRBD1. Germline V CDR1 and CDR2: MDHEN, SYDVKM. Trimming at V came to 7 bases and at J to 5 bases, leaving 16 bases not matched to a gene. CDR3 size: 17 residues. The CDR3 sequence: CASTWGTGVGAGYGYTF. The CDR3 DNA follows: TGTGCCAGCACCTGGGGGACAGGGGTGGGGGCAGGGTATGGCTACACCTTC.

This CDR3 reads CASSAPGGRRNIQYF. The DNA of the CDR3 is TGTGCCAGCAGCGCGCCCGGGGGACGGAGAAACATTCAGTACTTC. This chain joins TRBV25-1 and TRBJ2-4; a weak D match, TRBD2 (6 bases). Looked up from germline, CDR1 is MGHDK and CDR2 is SYGVNS. V gave up 6 bases and J gave up 6 bases, with 18 bases separating them. The CDR3 is made up of 15 amino acids.

This clone has a handful of counts. V gene TRBV5-1 combines with J gene TRBJ2-7; D possibly corresponds to TRBD1 (7 bases). Per the germline V gene, CDR1 is SGHRS and CDR2 is YFSETQ. The CDR3 has 14 amino acids. Deletions cut 3 bases from V and 1 base from J, with 11 bases between. The CDR3 DNA sequence: TGCGCCAGCAGCTCGACAGGGAGGTCCTACGAGCAGTACTTC. This codes for CASSSTGRSYEQYF.

Here the CDR3 reads CASSSHEGAEAFF. The DNA of the CDR3 is TGTGCCAGCTCATCCCACGAGGGTGCTGAAGCTTTCTTT. The chain combines TRBV18 with TRBJ1-1; D not resolved. This CDR3 spans 13 amino acids. Per germline, CDR1 KGHSH and CDR2 LQKENI. V dropped 5 bases and J dropped 6 bases, with 13 bases sitting between them.

The chain uses TRBV7-2 and TRBJ1-1; no definite D call. The CDR3 is made up of 13 amino acids. Germline V gives CDR1 SGHTA, CDR2 FQGNSA. Trimming stripped 3 bases from V and 0 bases from J, with 5 bases between. This CDR3 is CASSLEMNTEAFF. CDR3 nucleotides: TGTGCCAGCAGCTTGGAGATGAACACTGAAGCTTTCTTT. The variable domain in full, completed from reference TRBV7-2 and TRBJ1-1, reads GAGVSQSPSNKVTEKGKDVELRCDPISGHTALYWYRQSLGQGLEFLIYFQGNSAPDKSGLPSDRFSAERTGGSVSTLTIQRTQQEDSAVYLCASSLEMNTEAFFGQGTRLTVV.

The table lists this clone with a count of one. The chain couples TRBV5-1 to TRBJ2-7; tentative D call: TRBD2 (6 bases). Trimming removed 1 base from V and 0 bases from J, with 8 bases in between. Germline values: CDR1 SGHRS, CDR2 YFSETQ. The CDR3 is 14 residues long. The CDR3: CASSLWGDSYEQYF. DNA of the CDR3: TGCGCCAGCAGCTTGTGGGGGGACTCCTACGAGCAGTACTTC.

The V and J genes are TRBV9 and TRBJ2-7; D gene unclear. Between the trimmed V and J ends, which lost 0 bases and 5 bases, there was a span of 9 bases. Germline loops: CDR1 SGDLS, CDR2 YYNGEE. The CDR3 extends over 13 amino acids. CDR3 DNA: TGTGCCAGCAGCGTAGCTATAAGGGACGAGCAGTACTTC. Translating gives CASSVAIRDEQYF.

In this sample, this clone turned up a few times. This chain uses TRBV6-5 with TRBJ1-6; D ambiguous. The germline CDR1 and CDR2 sequences are MNHEY and SVGAGI. The ends were cut back, 4 bases at V and 8 bases at J, with 9 bases in the middle. CDR3 length: 13 residues. The CDR3 nucleotides read TGTGCCAGCAGTTCCCCGGCCGATTCACCCCTCCACTTT. This sequence encodes CASSSPADSPLHF.

The V gene is TRBV18, the J gene TRBJ1-1; a weak D match, TRBD1 (6 bases). Germline CDR1 is KGHSH and CDR2 is LQKENI. Trimming left V 3 bases short and J 8 bases short, with 19 bases between. This CDR3 is built from 15 residues. The CDR3 region has the DNA TGTGCCAGCTCACCCCAGTCGACAGGAGAAGAGGAAGCTTTCTTT. Encoded protein: CASSPQSTGEEEAFF.